Below, 28 T cell receptor beta chains from the same sample are listed, as sequenced in a study of cytomegalovirus exposure and HLA in healthy donors. Generated by immunoSEQ multiplex PCR, the TCRdb table keeps only in-frame clones and is missing some. The table lists approximately 200,000 clones, roughly 81% of them singletons. The sequenced sample was PBMCs. Every receptor here comes from a woman aged 25 to 45 in good health and CMV-seronegative.

Points on this clone: At the DNA level, this CDR3 is encoded by other sequences in the same sample as well. The genes are TRBV9 and TRBJ2-1, with D perhaps matching TRBD2 (5 bases). V was trimmed by 2 bases and J by 10 bases, leaving 10 bases between them. The germline V gene encodes CDR1 SGDLS and CDR2 YYNGEE. The CDR3 spans 12 residues. CDR3 coding DNA: TGTGCCAGCAGCGTCCCGGGCGGGGAGCAGTTCTTC. Its translation: CASSVPGGEQFF.

The V and J genes are TRBV6-1 and TRBJ2-5, with a weak D call TRBD2 (6 bases). The CDR3 is 12 amino acids. Germline CDR1 reads MNHNS; CDR2 reads SASEGT. V shed 2 bases and J shed 7 bases, with 8 bases lying between them. DNA of the CDR3: TGTGCCAGCAGTGAAAGGGACTGGACCCAGTACTTC. It translates to CASSERDWTQYF.

The chain carries TRBV6-5 and TRBJ1-2; 7 bases align to TRBD1. Germline loops: CDR1 MNHEY, CDR2 SVGAGI. Germline trimming cut 5 bases from V and 0 bases from J; bases unmatched to any gene: 6. This CDR3 region has 15 residues. CDR3 DNA sequence: TGTGCCAGCAGTCGTCCCGGGACAGCTAACTATGGCTACACCTTC. Its protein is CASSRPGTANYGYTF.

This clone was counted once. This rearrangement joins TRBV5-1 to TRBJ2-2, with D perhaps matching TRBD2 (6 bases). The CDR3 sequence is 15 residues long. Trimming took off 0 bases at V and 2 bases at J, with 8 bases between the two ends. Germline CDR1 and CDR2: SGHRS and YFSETQ. The CDR3 reads CASSLGLVNTGELFF. For the CDR3, the DNA is TGCGCCAGCAGCTTGGGACTAGTTAACACCGGGGAGCTGTTTTTT.

This clone was seen a handful of times. The chain's CDR3 is CASGLVSRVVDTNTGELFF. The CDR3 DNA is TGTGCTAGTGGTTTGGTATCCAGGGTGGTGGATACGAACACCGGGGAGCTGTTTTTT. The genes are TRBV12-5 and TRBJ2-2, with D possibly TRBD1 on 5 matching bases. CDR1 is LGHNT and CDR2 is FRNRAP in the germline V gene. CDR3 length: 19 amino acids. The V end was cut by 0 bases, the J end by 0 bases, with 17 bases between.

The chain employs TRBV30 and TRBJ2-5; TRBD1 matches at 10 bases. The CDR3 runs 15 residues. The ends lost 2 bases at V and 5 bases at J; junction bases unmatched: 8. Germline-derived CDR1 and CDR2 are GTSNPN and SVGIG (reference sequence). CDR3 loop: CAWSTGTGAGETQYF. In DNA, the CDR3 is TGTGCCTGGAGTACCGGGACAGGGGCGGGGGAGACCCAGTACTTC.

The chain joins TRBV14 to TRBJ2-7; D is perhaps TRBD1 (5 bases). Germline lookup yields CDR1 SGHDN and CDR2 FVKESK. V gave up 2 bases and J gave up 7 bases, with 18 bases separating them. This CDR3 region has 15 residues. CDR3 loop: CASSQHRGLLREQYF. Here the CDR3 DNA reads TGTGCCAGCAGCCAACATAGGGGATTATTACGGGAGCAGTACTTC.

The sample holds one count of this clone. The chain combines TRBV14 with TRBJ2-1, with TRBD2 as a possible D gene (6 bases). The CDR3 sequence is 15 residues long. Trimming removed 5 bases at V and 5 bases at J, with 16 bases between. CDR1 is SGHDN, CDR2 FVKESK, per germline. The CDR3 sequence is CASSEVGGRHNEQFF. CDR3 sequence (DNA): TGTGCCAGCAGCGAAGTGGGGGGTCGCCACAATGAGCAGTTCTTC.

The chain carries TRBV7-6 and TRBJ2-3, with 12 bases matching TRBD1. The CDR3 is 18 amino acids. The V gene's germline CDR1 is SGHVS and CDR2 FNYEAQ. V was clipped by 2 bases and J by 5 bases; unmatched bases: 11. Written as DNA, the CDR3 is TGTGCCAGCAGCTTACTTCGATTTGGGACAGGGGGCGGAGATACGCAGTATTTT. It encodes CASSLLRFGTGGGDTQYF.

Only one count was recorded for this clone. The chain carries TRBV27 and TRBJ2-1; tentatively, D is TRBD2 (6 bases). Trimming shortened V by 6 bases and J by 10 bases, and 16 bases separated the two germline ends. The germline gives CDR1 MNHEY, CDR2 SMNVEV (reference sequence). This CDR3 has 13 amino acids. CDR3 sequence reads: CASSRAWGEEQFF. CDR3 DNA: TGTGCCAGCAGCCGTGCCTGGGGGGAAGAGCAGTTCTTC.

This chain joins TRBV6-5 and TRBJ1-1, with D perhaps TRBD1 (6 bases). The CDR3 consists of 14 residues. Trimming took off 6 bases at V and 9 bases at J, with 20 bases between the two ends. Germline V gene sequence: CDR1 MNHEY, CDR2 SVGAGI. This chain's CDR3 is CASRPRPGHPKAFF. The CDR3 DNA sequence: TGTGCCAGCAGACCCCGCCCGGGACACCCGAAAGCTTTCTTT.

This chain joins TRBV30 and TRBJ1-2, with 8 bases that match TRBD1. CDR1 is GTSNPN, CDR2 SVGIG, per germline (reference sequence). The CDR3 runs to 13 residues. The junction had 6 bases not matched to a gene; V was cut back by 5 bases and J by 4 bases. The CDR3 here is CAWLDRVAYGYTF. CDR3 DNA: TGTGCCTGGCTGGACAGGGTTGCCTATGGCTACACCTTC.

For the CDR3, the DNA is TGTGCCAGCAGCGTATCGGAGACTAGTATGGACGAGCAGTACTTC. This sequence encodes CASSVSETSMDEQYF. The chain is built from TRBV9 and TRBJ2-7, with D perhaps matching TRBD2 (6 bases). Deletions cut 1 base from V and 5 bases from J, with 16 bases between. Per germline, CDR1 SGDLS and CDR2 YYNGEE. This CDR3 comprises 15 residues.

The J gene is TRBJ2-2, the V gene TRBV6-5; possible D gene TRBD1, 6 bases. The CDR3 is made up of 14 amino acids. The V end lost 8 bases, the J end lost 1 base, and 11 bases lay between the germline ends. CDR1 is MNHEY and CDR2 is SVGAGI in the germline V gene. The DNA of the CDR3 is TGTGCCAGCTCGTCAGGGGAGAACACCGGGGAGCTGTTTTTT. Translation: CASSSGENTGELFF.

The rearrangement uses TRBV6-5 and TRBJ2-5; no clear D. The closer fit of TRBJ2-7 to the DNA end suggests the J call may be wrong. The CDR3 is made up of 14 amino acids. Germline CDR1 and CDR2: MNHEY and SVGAGI. This CDR3 reads CASSSEPLTYEQYF. Here the CDR3 DNA reads TGTGCCAGCAGTTCCGAACCGTTAACCTACGAGCAGTACTTC.

The sample holds one count of this clone. The chain combines TRBV6-1 with TRBJ1-4, with unresolved D. Germline V CDR1 and CDR2: MNHNS, SASEGT. Trimming stripped 7 bases from V and 7 bases from J, with 16 bases between. This CDR3 comprises 14 residues. The CDR3 region is CASIVHPRSEKLFF. The CDR3, as DNA: TGTGCCAGCATCGTCCATCCGCGGAGTGAAAAACTGTTTTTT.

The rearrangement uses TRBV2 and TRBJ1-3; possible D gene TRBD1, 6 bases. The CDR3 covers 14 residues. Germline CDR1 reads SNHLY; CDR2 reads FYNNEI. Trimming took off 10 bases at V and 0 bases at J, with 13 bases between the two ends. The CDR3 is CAKGQSVSGNTIYF. CDR3 coding DNA: TGTGCCAAGGGACAATCCGTCTCTGGAAACACCATATATTTT.

Only a few counts were recorded for this clone. V is TRBV5-1 and J is TRBJ1-6; 8 nucleotides match TRBD1. The CDR3 is 16 residues long. The V gene end was trimmed by 4 bases and the J gene end by 3 bases; junction bases not matched to a gene: 6. CDR1 and CDR2 from the germline V gene are SGHRS and YFSETQ. The CDR3, as DNA: TGCGCCAGCAGCCCGTACGGGACAGGCTATAATTCACCCCTCCACTTT. Encoded protein: CASSPYGTGYNSPLHF.

This chain connects TRBV30 to TRBJ2-3, with D perhaps matching TRBD2 (5 bases). The V gene lost 5 bases and the J gene lost 6 bases, with 15 bases spanning the gap. The germline V gene encodes CDR1 GTSNPN and CDR2 SVGIG (reference sequence). This CDR3 has 13 residues. The CDR3 DNA sequence: TGTGCCTGGGAGATGCGGGTGCGGGATACGCAGTATTTT. Protein sequence: CAWEMRVRDTQYF.

J is TRBJ1-1 and V is TRBV4-1, with 9 positions matching TRBD1. The CDR3 spans 15 residues. V dropped 5 bases and J dropped 1; count of bases not matched to a gene: 5. Germline-derived CDR1 and CDR2 are MGHRA and YSYEKL. The CDR3 protein is CASSMTDRGNTEAFF. The DNA of the CDR3 is TGCGCCAGCAGCATGACGGACAGGGGGAACACTGAAGCTTTCTTT.

The chain uses TRBV6-5 and TRBJ1-5; D not certain. Germline CDR1 MNHEY, CDR2 SVGAGI. The CDR3 runs to 15 residues. V lost 4 bases to trimming and J lost 7 bases, with 17 bases between them. CDR3 protein: CASSSLPGEVQPQHF. For the CDR3, the DNA is TGTGCCAGCAGTTCCCTACCCGGGGAGGTCCAGCCCCAGCATTTT.

This clone was seen more than once but under ten times. The chain uses TRBV9 and TRBJ1-1; tentative D call: TRBD1 (6 bases). CDR1 SGDLS and CDR2 YYNGEE come from the germline V gene. The CDR3 contains 15 residues. V was trimmed by 0 bases and J by 1 base, leaving 10 bases between them. The CDR3 sequence is CASSVEPGENTEAFF. The CDR3 nucleotides are TGTGCCAGCAGCGTAGAGCCAGGGGAGAACACTGAAGCTTTCTTT.

The chain has TRBV6-1 and TRBJ2-7; 8 positions agree with TRBD1. The CDR3 runs to 16 residues. Looked up from germline, CDR1 is MNHNS and CDR2 is SASEGT. V was pared by 0 bases and J by 4 bases, with 8 bases of the junction left unmatched. In nucleotides, the CDR3 is TGTGCCAGCAGTGAAGCCCCAGGGGGCGTCGGGTACGAGCAGTACTTC. Protein product: CASSEAPGGVGYEQYF.

The chain carries TRBV30 and TRBJ2-1; D possibly corresponds to TRBD2 (5 bases). Germline CDR1 and CDR2: GTSNPN and SVGIG (reference sequence). With 7 bases removed from V and 2 bases from J, the gap between germline ends came to 15 bases. CDR3 length equals 14 residues. The CDR3 DNA sequence: TGTGCCTCTTCTGAGGGATTAACCTACAATGAGCAGTTCTTC. Translated, it gives CASSEGLTYNEQFF.

The V call is TRBV5-1, the J call TRBJ1-1; 8 bases map to TRBD1. V gave up 0 bases and J gave up 4 bases; unmatched junction bases: 8. From germline, CDR1 is SGHRS and CDR2 YFSETQ. The CDR3 is 16 residues long. The CDR3 protein is CASSLEFQTGGTEAFF. As DNA, the CDR3 is TGCGCCAGCAGCTTGGAGTTCCAAACAGGGGGCACTGAAGCTTTCTTT.

The gene calls are TRBV7-9 and TRBJ1-2; TRBD1 is a possible D gene (6 bases). The CDR3 is made up of 15 amino acids. V gave up 5 bases and J gave up 2 bases, with 15 bases separating them. CDR1 and CDR2 from the germline V gene are SEHNR and FQNEAQ (reference sequence). The CDR3 loop is CASSPSTGMNYGYTF. CDR3 DNA: TGTGCCAGCAGCCCGAGCACAGGGATGAACTATGGCTACACCTTC. Full variable domain (missing parts from reference TRBV7-9 and TRBJ1-2): DTGVSQNPRHKITKRGQNVTFRCDPISEHNRLYWYRQTLGQGPEFLTYFQNEAQLEKSRLLSDRFSAERPKGSFSTLEIQRTEQGDSAMYLCASSPSTGMNYGYTFGSGTRLTVV.

J is TRBJ2-3 and V is TRBV4-1; no clear D. The ends were cut back, 0 bases at V and 0 bases at J, with 7 bases in the middle. The CDR3 runs to 15 residues. Looked up from germline, CDR1 is MGHRA and CDR2 is YSYEKL. The CDR3 DNA is TGCGCCAGCAGCCAAGACTTGTTTAGCACAGATACGCAGTATTTT. Amino acids: CASSQDLFSTDTQYF.

The gene calls are TRBV6-1 and TRBJ2-1; 10 bases are a match to TRBD2. Germline lookup yields CDR1 MNHNS and CDR2 SASEGT. The CDR3 extends over 15 amino acids. Trimming removed 8 bases from V and 6 bases from J; junction bases left unmatched: 10. The CDR3 loop reads CASGRSGRAGNEQFF. CDR3 in DNA: TGTGCCAGCGGCCGGAGCGGGAGGGCCGGCAATGAGCAGTTCTTC.